The 6 T cell receptor beta chains below come from one sample, sequenced in a study of blood T cell repertoires in COVID-19. Sequenced by immunoSEQ multiplex PCR; TCRdb stores in-frame clones only, minus some. The data show 150,000 to 200,000 clones, roughly 94% seen once. The sequencing sample was made of peripheral blood. These receptors were obtained from a man aged 25-45 years with COVID-19, enrolled during active disease.

This clone came up once. The chain links TRBV3-1 (or the pseudogene TRBV3-2) to TRBJ2-7; D may be TRBD2 (5 bases). The germline V gene has CDR1 LGHDT and CDR2 YNNKEL (reference sequence). The length of the CDR3 is 15 residues. V lost 0 bases to trimming and J lost 2 bases, with 11 bases between them. Written as DNA, the CDR3 is TGTGCCAGCAGCCAAGATCTAGGAGGACCCTACGAGCAGTACTTC. Protein: CASSQDLGGPYEQYF.

The rearrangement uses TRBV5-4 and TRBJ1-1; the D gene is possibly TRBD1 (5 bases). Trimming cost V 3 bases and J 1 base, with 10 bases left between them. Germline CDR1 and CDR2: SGHNT and YYREEE (reference sequence). This CDR3 is 14 amino acids long. This chain's CDR3 is CASSSRQKNTEAFF. The CDR3 nucleotides read TGTGCCAGCAGCTCTAGACAGAAGAACACTGAAGCTTTCTTT.

CDR3 DNA: TGTGCCAGCAGCCAAGGACAGGGATTGCACGGGGAGCTGTTTTTT. It specifies CASSQGQGLHGELFF. The rearrangement uses TRBV4-2 and TRBJ2-2; 7 bases fit TRBD1. J gave up 7 bases and V 1 base, and 6 bases lay outside the gene matches. The CDR3 length is 15 residues. Germline V gives CDR1 LGHNA, CDR2 YNFKEQ.

The chain employs TRBV18 and TRBJ2-6; 7 bases fit TRBD1. The CDR3 covers 16 residues. Germline trimming cut 3 bases from V and 1 base from J; bases unmatched to any gene: 3. Germline V gives CDR1 KGHSH, CDR2 LQKENI. CDR3 amino acids: CASSPDRASGANVLTF. DNA for the CDR3: TGTGCCAGCTCACCCGACAGGGCGTCTGGGGCCAACGTCCTGACTTTC.

In its sample, this clone was seen once. V and J are TRBV7-9 and TRBJ2-2; TRBD2 matches 7 bases. V trimming: 5 bases; J trimming: 3 bases; junction bases outside the gene matches: 9. The CDR3 has 16 amino acids. Germline assignment: CDR1 SEHNR and CDR2 FQNEAQ (reference sequence). Written as DNA, the CDR3 is TGTGCCAGCAGCGCCCGGTCAGGGAGGGACACCGGGGAGCTGTTTTTT. The encoded protein is CASSARSGRDTGELFF.

This clone has a single count. The chain carries TRBV27 and TRBJ2-5; 8 bases match TRBD1. The CDR3 contains 13 residues. Germline V gene lookup returns CDR1 MNHEY and CDR2 SMNVEV (reference sequence). Trimming at V came to 6 bases and at J to 4 bases, leaving 4 bases not matched to a gene. CDR3 protein: CASRDRVGETQYF. The CDR3 DNA follows: TGTGCCAGCAGGGACAGGGTAGGAGAGACCCAGTACTTC.